This T cell receptor beta chain came from a study of T cells in tumors after PD-1 blockade. CDR1 and CDR2 from the germline V gene are LNHNV and YYDKDF (reference sequence). There are 16 residues in the CDR3. The J segment lost 7 bases and the V segment lost 5 bases, leaving 12 bases of the junction unmatched. The table came from immunoSEQ multiplex PCR; TCRdb's copy has only in-frame clones and leaves some out. The table has some 8,200 clones, around three fifths seen once. Time point of the sample: second of two post-therapy site-matched biopsies about two months apart. This TCR derives from a human donor with basal cell carcinoma. The sequencing here drew on tumor tissue, taken after anti-PD-1 treatment. This sequence joins TRBV15 and TRBJ1-1; 11 bases line up with TRBD1. The CDR3 loop is CATSEGRRDRGGEAFF. The CDR3 nucleotides read TGTGCCACCAGCGAGGGCCGCAGGGACAGGGGGGGTGAAGCTTTCTTT.